This TCR beta chain emerged from a study of shared clonotypes between healthy human individuals (dated by TCRdb to the early 2020s). General notes on the study: The cohort comprised a couple of women and a few men aged 18 to 49 years. Per donor, leukapheresis produced somewhere between about 0.8 and 9 billion PBMCs. Per donor, three plates each were used for CD4 naive and CD4 memory, two for CD8 naive, and one for CD8 memory. Different laboratories and diverse techniques were used to prepare libraries and sequence TCR repertoires, to increase sequencing depth and limit assay-specific biases. To estimate repertoire size and how much clonotype sharing occurs between individuals, the study deeply sequenced the blood TCR repertoires of about five healthy adults. Here is what the overall study found, with its caveats: Higher generation probabilities were observed for clonotypes shared by all four sorted-subset donors than for non-shared clonotypes. Because the study included a small number of donors, the genetic and exposure-history diversity represented was limited. Across a handful of donors, approximately 5% of naive CD4, approximately 3.5% of naive CD8, about 2% of memory CD4, and approximately 0.4% of memory CD8 clonotypes were shared. Sampling was restricted to blood, and TCR repertoires in tissues likely differ from the TCR repertoires found in blood. Pairwise subsampling led to the expectation that sequencing depth would affect the degree of clonotype sharing among donors. Incomplete sequencing was indicated by rarefaction of sorted-subset datasets, despite the large sequencing depth. Naive subsets generally had larger estimated clonotype richness than memory subsets.

Clipping removes 5 bases from V and 7 bases from J, with 5 as the unmatched junction base count. Taken from the germline V gene, the CDR1 and CDR2 loops are MGHRA and YSYEKL. There are 14 amino acids in the CDR3, from cysteine to phenylalanine inclusive. Only the CDR3 part of the read is kept: 42 bases, read in frame from the first base. For the CD8 naive samples, CD45RO-negative cells were positively selected for CCR7, yielding a CD45RA+CCR7+ population from which TemRA cells were excluded. Donors were healthy HIV-negative adults with no recently reported acute infections or vaccinations. Every donor was a Caucasian adult residing in Nashville, Tennessee, USA. After blood collection by leukapheresis, PBMCs were isolated using Ficoll-Histopaque density gradient centrifugation and then cryopreserved in the vapor phase of liquid nitrogen. Analytical flow cytometry was used to check the purity and quantity of every magnetically sorted T cell population. From each sorted fraction, genomic DNA was isolated and quantified by UV absorbance on a Nanodrop 2000c.

A word on this clone: No antigen is known for it. The input lacks base qualities; no much larger clone sits a single base away.

Using the deep immunoSEQ assay, TCR CDR3 regions were amplified from genomic DNA by multiplex PCR. Extracted genomic DNA from each cell subset was spread evenly across all wells of several immunoSEQ 96-well plates, with each plate serving as a replicate. For sorted subsets, around 0.2 ug genomic DNA, equal to tens of thousands of T cell genomes, was loaded into each replicate PCR. Purified libraries were measured with a Qubit 3.0 fluorometer, size-checked on a Bioanalyzer 2100, and measured again with the KAPA Library Quantification kit. Each immunoSEQ 96-well plate was sequenced on its own single-read 150-cycle Illumina NextSeq 550 flow cell. Per the source publication's procedure: Because only junctional sequences without quality scores were contained in the immunoSEQ output, filtering matching that applied to full-length reads could not be performed. To assign V/J genes and CDR3, sequences were annotated using PyIR, a Python wrapper for IgBLAST v1.9, with IMGT germline references. Reads with weak V/J assignments (E-value above 1e-6), missing CDR3, stop codons, out-of-frame junctions, or ambiguous translated residues were removed. V3J clonotypes were defined as sequences sharing the same inferred V gene, J gene, and CDR3 amino acid sequence. To compute the percentage overlap between repertoires, the number of shared unique clonotypes was divided by the size of the smaller repertoire. RTK rarefaction, the Chao1 estimator, and Recon v2.1 estimates of unobserved clonotypes were used to assess repertoire richness. For all TCRbeta clonotypes obtained by the gDNA method from a few donors, generation probabilities were computed with OLGA. TCRdb re-hosts the immuneACCESS table, in-frame sequences only. Its copies lack some clones; in the studies checked, an unresolved V gene accounts for under half of them, and the cause for the rest is not known. V, J and clone size are taken as reported in that table, and D and trimming were inferred from the DNA itself. In this sample the table shows 800,000 to 950,000 clones, around 96% of which occur a single time. Jointly, the top ten make up about 0.22% of the sample.

The source material was naive CD8+ T cells sorted from blood. According to the study, the label for this sample's cell subset or site signals: CD45RA+CCR7+. The chain couples TRBV4-1 to TRBJ2-1, and 10 junctional nucleotides match TRBD1. This receptor was obtained from a man between 25 and 39 years old in good health. The CDR3: CASSDRDRGNEQFF. DNA sequence: TGCGCCAGCAGCGACCGGGACAGGGGTAATGAGCAGTTCTTC.